These 8 T cell receptor beta chains were all obtained from the same sample, sequenced in a study of T cell responses to AZD1222 COVID-19 vaccine. Using immunoSEQ multiplex PCR, the repertoire was profiled, and TCRdb retains in-frame clones only, with some absent. The table has more than 95,000 clones, over 80% seen once. The sequencing used peripheral blood, collected on day 0 of AZD1222 vaccination. These receptors were collected from an adult in good health.

The chain couples TRBV29-1 to TRBJ1-2, with TRBD1 identical over 8 bases. The CDR3 has 13 residues. The V and J ends lost 3 bases and 7 bases, in that order; junction bases with no gene match: 7. Germline V lookup: CDR1 SQVTM, CDR2 ANQGSEA. CDR3 loop: CSVESHRGVGYTF. The CDR3 bases are TGCAGCGTTGAGTCCCACAGGGGGGTTGGCTACACCTTC.

The chain couples TRBV7-9 to TRBJ2-5; possibly TRBD2 for D (6 bases). This CDR3 is built from 14 residues. The germline V and J ends were trimmed by 4 bases and 1 base, with 10 bases remaining between them. The V gene's germline CDR1 is SEHNR and CDR2 FQNEAQ (reference sequence). The CDR3 DNA is TGTGCCAGCAGCTCGGGACTGCCCCAAGAGACCCAGTACTTC. Translating it yields CASSSGLPQETQYF.

V and J are TRBV6-5 and TRBJ2-5, with TRBD1 matching over 12 bases. CDR1 and CDR2 from the germline V gene are MNHEY and SVGAGI. Trimming cost V 7 bases and J 5 bases; bases outside gene matches: 8. The CDR3 loop spans 15 amino acids. CDR3 residues: CASTAGTGGRETQYF. DNA of the CDR3: TGTGCCAGCACTGCCGGGACAGGGGGCAGGGAGACCCAGTACTTC.

The chain links TRBV2 to TRBJ1-1; TRBD1 agrees at 7 bases. Trimming cost V 7 bases and J 3 bases; bases outside gene matches: 5. The CDR3 length is 13 residues. Germline V gives CDR1 SNHLY, CDR2 FYNNEI. CDR3: CASKDRVYTEAFF. CDR3 DNA sequence: TGTGCCAGCAAAGACAGGGTTTACACTGAAGCTTTCTTT.

The rearrangement uses TRBV30 and TRBJ1-2; D possibly corresponds to TRBD1 (6 bases). The CDR3 is 15 residues long. Looked up from germline, CDR1 is GTSNPN and CDR2 is SVGIG (reference sequence). Trimming removed 6 bases at V and 0 bases at J, with 17 bases between. CDR3 coding DNA: TGTGCCTGCAACATCCAGGGGCCCTCTAACTATGGCTACACCTTC. Translating gives CACNIQGPSNYGYTF.

The chain's CDR3 is CASRTGSSYEQYF. The CDR3, as DNA: TGTGCCAGCAGAACAGGGAGCTCCTACGAGCAGTACTTC. The chain joins TRBV5-5 to TRBJ2-7; possible D gene TRBD1, 6 bases. CDR1 and CDR2 (germline): SGHKS, YYEKEE (reference sequence). The CDR3 spans 13 residues. With 5 bases removed from V and 0 bases from J, the gap between germline ends came to 9 bases.

The chain employs TRBV3-1 (or the pseudogene TRBV3-2) and TRBJ1-5; D uncertain. This CDR3 contains 12 residues. V gave up 3 bases and J gave up 3 bases, with 3 bases separating them. Germline CDR1 LGHDT, CDR2 YNNKEL (reference sequence). CDR3 sequence (DNA): TGTGCCAGCAGCCATGCCAATCAGCCCCAGCATTTT. Encoded protein: CASSHANQPQHF.

The rearrangement uses TRBV5-1 and TRBJ1-5, with 7 bases aligning to TRBD1. CDR3 length: 13 residues. Per germline, CDR1 SGHRS and CDR2 YFSETQ. V lost 1 base and J lost 8; bases outside the gene matches: 3. The CDR3 is CASSLLGGEPQHF. In nucleotides, the CDR3 is TGCGCCAGCAGCTTGTTAGGGGGCGAGCCCCAGCATTTT.